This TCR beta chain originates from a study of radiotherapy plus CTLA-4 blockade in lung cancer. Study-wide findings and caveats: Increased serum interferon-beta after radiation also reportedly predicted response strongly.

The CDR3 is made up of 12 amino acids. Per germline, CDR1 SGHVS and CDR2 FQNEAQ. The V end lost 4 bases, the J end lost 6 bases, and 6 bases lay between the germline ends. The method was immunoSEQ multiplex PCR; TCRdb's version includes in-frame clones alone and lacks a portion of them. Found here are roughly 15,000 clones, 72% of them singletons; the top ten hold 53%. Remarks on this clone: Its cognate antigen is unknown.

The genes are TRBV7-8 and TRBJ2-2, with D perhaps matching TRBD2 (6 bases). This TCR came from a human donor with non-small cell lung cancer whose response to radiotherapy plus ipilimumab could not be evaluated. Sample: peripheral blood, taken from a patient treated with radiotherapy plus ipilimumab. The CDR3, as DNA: TGTGCCAGCAGCTCGGGGGCCGGGGAGCTGTTTTTT. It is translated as CASSSGAGELFF. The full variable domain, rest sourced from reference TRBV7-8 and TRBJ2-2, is GAGVSQSPRYKVAKRGQDVALRCDPISGHVSLFWYQQALGQGPEFLTYFQNEAQLDKSGLPSDRFFAERPEGSVSTLKIQRTQQEDSAVYLCASSSGAGELFFGEGSRLTVL.